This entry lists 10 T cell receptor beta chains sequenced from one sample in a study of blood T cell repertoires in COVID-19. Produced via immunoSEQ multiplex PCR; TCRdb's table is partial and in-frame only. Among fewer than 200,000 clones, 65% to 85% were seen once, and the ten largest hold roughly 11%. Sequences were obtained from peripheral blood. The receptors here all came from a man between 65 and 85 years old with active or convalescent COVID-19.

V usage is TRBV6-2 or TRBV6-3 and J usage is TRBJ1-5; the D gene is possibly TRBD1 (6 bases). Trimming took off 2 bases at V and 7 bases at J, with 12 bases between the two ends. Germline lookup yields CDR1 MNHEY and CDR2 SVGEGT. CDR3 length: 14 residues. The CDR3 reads CASSYTGWLQPQHF. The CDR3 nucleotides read TGTGCCAGCAGTTACACAGGGTGGTTGCAGCCCCAGCATTTT.

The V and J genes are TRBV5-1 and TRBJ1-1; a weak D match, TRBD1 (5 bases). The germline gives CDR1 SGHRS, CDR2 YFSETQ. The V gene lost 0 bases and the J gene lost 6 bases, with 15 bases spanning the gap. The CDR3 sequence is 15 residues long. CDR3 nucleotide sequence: TGCGCCAGCAGCTTGGATAGGGGCGCCGATTCTGAAGCTTTCTTT. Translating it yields CASSLDRGADSEAFF.

CDR3 residues: CASSYDDRVTYGYTF. CDR3 DNA: TGTGCCAGCAGCTACGACGACAGGGTGACCTATGGCTACACCTTC. The chain employs TRBV7-2 and TRBJ1-2; 7 nucleotides line up with TRBD1. The length of the CDR3 is 15 residues. Germline lookup yields CDR1 SGHTA and CDR2 FQGNSA. V lost 4 bases and J lost 4; bases outside the gene matches: 9.

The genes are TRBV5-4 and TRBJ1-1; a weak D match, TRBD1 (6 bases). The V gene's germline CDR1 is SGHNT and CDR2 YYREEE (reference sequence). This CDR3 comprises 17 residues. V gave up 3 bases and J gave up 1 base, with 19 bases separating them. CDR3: CASSWSGVRGPNTEAFF. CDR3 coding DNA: TGTGCCAGCAGCTGGAGTGGGGTCAGGGGCCCGAACACTGAAGCTTTCTTT.

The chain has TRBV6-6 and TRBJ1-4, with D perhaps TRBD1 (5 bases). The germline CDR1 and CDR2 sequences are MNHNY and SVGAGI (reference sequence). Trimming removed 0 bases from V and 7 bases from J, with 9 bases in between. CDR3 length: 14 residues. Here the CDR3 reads CASSYSKDTEKLFF. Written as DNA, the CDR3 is TGTGCCAGCAGTTACTCGAAGGACACTGAAAAACTGTTTTTT.

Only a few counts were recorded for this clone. The CDR3 nucleotides read TGTGCCAGCTCACCACCGGACAAATTTGAAGCTTTCTTT. Protein product: CASSPPDKFEAFF. The chain employs TRBV18 and TRBJ1-1, with a tentative D call TRBD1 (5 bases). Trimming took off 0 bases at V and 7 bases at J, with 9 bases between the two ends. Per germline, CDR1 KGHSH and CDR2 LQKENI. The CDR3 has 13 amino acids.

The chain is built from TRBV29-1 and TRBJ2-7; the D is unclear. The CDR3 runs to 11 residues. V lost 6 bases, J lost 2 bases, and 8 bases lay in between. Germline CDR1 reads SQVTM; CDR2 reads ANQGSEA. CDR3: CSVLGTYEQYF. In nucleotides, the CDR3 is TGCAGCGTCCTAGGTACCTACGAGCAGTACTTC.

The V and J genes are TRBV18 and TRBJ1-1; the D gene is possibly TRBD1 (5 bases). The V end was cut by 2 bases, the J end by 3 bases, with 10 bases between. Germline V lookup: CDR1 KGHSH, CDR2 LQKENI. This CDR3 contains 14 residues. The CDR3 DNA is TGTGCCAGCTCACCAGCAGGGTTGGACACTGAAGCTTTCTTT. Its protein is CASSPAGLDTEAFF.

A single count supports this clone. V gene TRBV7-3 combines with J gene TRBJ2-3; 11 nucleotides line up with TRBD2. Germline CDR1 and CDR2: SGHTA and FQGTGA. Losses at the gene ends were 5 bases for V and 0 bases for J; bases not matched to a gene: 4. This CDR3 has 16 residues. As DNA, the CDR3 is TGTGCCAGCAGCCCCAGGACTAGCGGGAGCACAGATACGCAGTATTTT. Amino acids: CASSPRTSGSTDTQYF.

CDR3 DNA sequence: TGCGCCAGCAGCTTGGATGTGGGGGCAAACATTCAGTACTTC. It specifies CASSLDVGANIQYF. This chain connects TRBV5-1 to TRBJ2-4, with D perhaps matching TRBD1 (6 bases). V was clipped by 0 bases and J by 6 bases, with 10 bases between them. CDR1 SGHRS and CDR2 YFSETQ come from the germline V gene. The CDR3 runs 14 residues.